The next 2 T cell receptor beta chains were all read from a single sample in a study of siplizumab effects on memory and regulatory T cells. Clones were read by immunoSEQ multiplex PCR, and TCRdb kept only the in-frame ones, dropping some. In the table there are roughly 97,000 clones, nearly 95% of which are singletons. The sample comprised Tregs sorted from blood. The receptors were gathered from a human donor in good health.

This sequence joins TRBV30 and TRBJ2-1; TRBD1 is a possible D gene (6 bases). The ends were cut back, 8 bases at V and 15 bases at J, with 20 bases in the middle. The CDR3 consists of 11 residues. Germline V lookup: CDR1 GTSNPN, CDR2 SVGIG (reference sequence). Written as DNA, the CDR3 is TGTGCCAGCGCCCCACCGGGACAACTGTTCTTC. It yields the protein CASAPPGQLFF.

This chain joins TRBV19 and TRBJ2-1; 7 bases agree with TRBD1. The CDR3 has 15 amino acids. Germline-derived CDR1 and CDR2 are LNHDA and SQIVND (reference sequence). Germline trimming cut 4 bases from V and 4 bases from J; bases unmatched to any gene: 7. CDR3 nucleotide sequence: TGTGCCAGTAGTACCTACAGGGGTTTGTACAATGAGCAGTTCTTC. This sequence encodes CASSTYRGLYNEQFF.